Reported below is one T cell receptor beta chain. Its antigen is as yet unknown. The data stem from a study of CD8 T cells in Susac syndrome. Study in general: When their blood was taken, the Susac syndrome patients had either not yet had any therapy, were taking corticosteroids, or were taking intravenous immunoglobulin alone.

Random hexamers were used to reverse transcribe an amount of about 0.5 to 1 ug RNA. Across 54 Vbeta and 13 Jbeta, TCR beta CDR3 was amplified with immunoSEQ multiplex PCR. TCRdb re-called the immunoSEQ multiplex PCR reads through MiXCR, storing one row per CDR3 protein. The sample includes roughly 80,000 distinct CDR3 sequences, roughly 95% of them seen just once. In contrast to the negatively isolated CD8+ and CD4+ T cells, TEMRA cells were FACS-enriched. The CDR3 covers 12 residues. Trimming removed 5 bases from V and 11 bases from J, with 15 bases in between. Study observations and caveats: Expansion of Susac CD8+ clones peaked in TEMRA cells and in active patients.

The rearrangement links TRBV12-3 or TRBV12-4 to TRBJ1-1, with D possibly being TRBD1 (5 bases). This clonotype was obtained from a human donor with Susac syndrome. The sample taken for sequencing was CD8+ T cells from PBMCs. The CDR3 spells CASSLTRGSAFF. The CDR3, as DNA: TGTGCCAGCAGTCTGACCCGGGGGAGCGCTTTCTTT.